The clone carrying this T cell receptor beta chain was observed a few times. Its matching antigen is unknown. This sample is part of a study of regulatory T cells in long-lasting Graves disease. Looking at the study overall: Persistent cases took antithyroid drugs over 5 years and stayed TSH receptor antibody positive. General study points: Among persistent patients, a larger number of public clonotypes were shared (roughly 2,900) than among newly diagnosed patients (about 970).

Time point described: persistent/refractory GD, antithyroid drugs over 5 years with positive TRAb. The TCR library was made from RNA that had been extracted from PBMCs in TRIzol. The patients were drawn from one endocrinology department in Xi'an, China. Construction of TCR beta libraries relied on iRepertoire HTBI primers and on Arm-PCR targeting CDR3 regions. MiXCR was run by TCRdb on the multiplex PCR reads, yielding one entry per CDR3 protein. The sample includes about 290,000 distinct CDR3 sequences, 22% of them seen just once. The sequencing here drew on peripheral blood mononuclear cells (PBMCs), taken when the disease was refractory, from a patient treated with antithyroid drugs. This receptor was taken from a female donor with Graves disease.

The CDR3 DNA sequence: TGTGCCAGCAGTTATGGGCTGCGGACGCAGTATTTT. Translated, it gives CASSYGLRTQYF. V is TRBV6-1 and J is TRBJ2-3; D not certain. From germline, CDR1 is MNHNS and CDR2 SASEGT. V was shortened by 5 bases and J by 9 bases, with 12 bases between the two germline ends. CDR3 length: 12 amino acids.